The rows below give T cell receptor beta chains drawn from one sample of a study of blood T cell repertoires in COVID-19. Some clones are missing from TCRdb's copy, which holds only in-frame ones; the method was immunoSEQ multiplex PCR. The profile shows about 200,000 clones, under 90% of them singletons. Sequences were obtained from peripheral blood. These receptors originate from a woman in her thirties or forties with active or convalescent COVID-19. The CDR3 runs from the conserved cysteine through the conserved F or W. A D gene is named only where the DNA matches it firmly. Not every row has a clone size; where given, it reads once, few, many or a size class.

clone size,V gene,J gene,D gene,CDR3 protein,CDR3 DNA
NA,TRBV5-6,TRBJ2-7,TRBD2,CASSISRGGAYEQYF,TGTGCCAGCAGCATCTCGCGGGGGGGAGCCTACGAGCAGTACTTC
NA,TRBV25-1,TRBJ1-1,TRBD1,CASRGQGANTEAFF,TGTGCCAGCAGAGGACAGGGGGCGAACACTGAAGCTTTCTTT
NA,TRBV7-2,TRBJ2-5,NA,CASSLPRGSEYF,TGTGCCAGCAGCTTACCGCGGGGCTCGGAGTACTTC
NA,TRBV6-4,TRBJ1-6,NA,CASSDSRHGNSPLHF,TGTGCCAGCAGTGACTCGAGACATGGCAACTCACCCCTCCACTTT
NA,TRBV11-2,TRBJ2-5,NA,CASSLLSQGVETQYF,TGTGCCAGCAGCTTACTTTCACAGGGTGTAGAGACCCAGTACTTC
NA,TRBV5-1,TRBJ1-1,NA,CASTLFDRNTEAFF,TGCGCCAGCACCTTGTTCGACAGGAACACTGAAGCTTTCTTT
NA,TRBV10-3,TRBJ2-3,NA,CAISERGLAGRTDTQYF,TGTGCCATCAGTGAAAGGGGGCTAGCGGGCCGCACAGATACGCAGTATTTT
NA,TRBV30,TRBJ1-6,NA,CAWSEGGHSPLHF,TGTGCCTGGAGTGAGGGAGGTCATTCACCCCTCCACTTT
NA,TRBV9,TRBJ2-2,NA,CASSVAPDRPLGTGELFF,TGTGCCAGCAGCGTAGCCCCCGACAGGCCCTTAGGGACCGGGGAGCTGTTTTTT
NA,TRBV30,TRBJ2-2,NA,CAWTGGGVAGELFF,TGTGCCTGGACGGGCGGAGGGGTTGCCGGGGAGCTGTTTTTT
NA,TRBV7-9,TRBJ1-1,NA,CASSFHRENTEAFF,TGTGCCAGCAGCTTTCACAGGGAAAACACTGAAGCTTTCTTT
NA,TRBV28,TRBJ1-1,NA,CASSPGDTEAFF,TGTGCCAGCAGTCCAGGGGACACTGAAGCTTTCTTT
few,TRBV19,TRBJ2-7,TRBD2,CASSIFGSGAGIYEQYF,TGTGCCAGTAGTATATTTGGGAGTGGAGCGGGGATCTACGAGCAGTACTTC
NA,TRBV5-1,TRBJ2-5,NA,CASSSGGGETQYF,TGCGCCAGCAGCTCCGGTGGGGGGGAGACCCAGTACTTC
NA,TRBV19,TRBJ2-7,TRBD2,CASSIGSGDSYEQYF,TGTGCCAGTAGTATAGGGAGCGGGGACTCCTACGAGCAGTACTTC
NA,TRBV29-1,TRBJ1-2,NA,CSVAWGLSGYTF,TGCAGCGTTGCGTGGGGGCTTAGTGGCTACACCTTC
few,TRBV5-1,TRBJ1-3,NA,CASSSGGLNSGNTIYF,TGCGCCAGCAGCTCGGGGGGACTGAACTCTGGAAACACCATATATTTT
NA,TRBV4-1,TRBJ2-2,NA,CASSQVPRLDPITGELFF,TGCGCCAGCAGCCAAGTCCCCCGACTAGACCCGATCACCGGGGAGCTGTTTTTT
NA,TRBV29-1,TRBJ2-6,NA,CSVVEGSGANVLTF,TGCAGCGTTGTGGAGGGGTCTGGGGCCAACGTCCTGACTTTC
NA,TRBV28,TRBJ1-5,NA,CASTEGNQPQHF,TGTGCGTCAACAGAGGGTAATCAGCCCCAGCATTTT
NA,TRBV2,TRBJ1-5,TRBD1,CASKVGDRVGQPQHF,TGTGCCAGCAAGGTCGGGGACAGGGTCGGCCAGCCCCAGCATTTT
NA,TRBV19,TRBJ1-2,TRBD1,CASTDRGYYGYTF,TGTGCCAGTACAGACAGGGGATACTATGGCTACACCTTC
NA,TRBV5-1,TRBJ2-3,TRBD2,CASSFPGLAGGNTQYF,TGCGCCAGCAGCTTTCCGGGACTAGCGGGAGGAAATACGCAGTATTTT
NA,TRBV3-1/TRBV3-2,TRBJ1-1,TRBD1,CASRQGWEAFF,TGTGCCAGCAGACAGGGGTGGGAAGCTTTCTTT
NA,TRBV28,TRBJ1-1,NA,CASSTPDSPTEAFF,TGTGCCAGCAGTACCCCGGACAGCCCCACTGAAGCTTTCTTT
NA,TRBV14,TRBJ2-2,TRBD2,CASSQDQTSGRTGELFF,TGTGCCAGCAGCCAAGATCAAACTAGCGGGAGGACCGGGGAGCTGTTTTTT
NA,TRBV6-5,TRBJ2-7,NA,CASSLQGGYEQYF,TGTGCCAGCAGTTTGCAGGGGGGTTACGAGCAGTACTTC